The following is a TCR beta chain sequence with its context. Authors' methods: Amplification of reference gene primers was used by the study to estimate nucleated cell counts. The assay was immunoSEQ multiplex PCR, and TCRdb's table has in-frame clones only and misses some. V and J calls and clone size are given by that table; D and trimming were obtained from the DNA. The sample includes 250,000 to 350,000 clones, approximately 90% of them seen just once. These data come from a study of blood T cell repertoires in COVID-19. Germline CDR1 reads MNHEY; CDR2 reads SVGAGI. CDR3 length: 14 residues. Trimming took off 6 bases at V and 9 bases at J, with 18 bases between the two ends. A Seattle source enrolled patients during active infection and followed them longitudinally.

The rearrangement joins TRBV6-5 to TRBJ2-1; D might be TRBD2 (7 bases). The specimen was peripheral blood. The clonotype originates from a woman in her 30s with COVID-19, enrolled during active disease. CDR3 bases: TGTGCCAGCAGCCCCCCCGGGGGGCGAACTGAGCAGTTCTTC. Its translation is CASSPPGGRTEQFF.